The sequence of this T cell receptor (beta chain) was determined in a study of PD-1 blockade in mismatch repair-deficient tumors. In the study overall: Enrolled about 2013-2016, patients had progressing, pretreated mismatch repair-deficient cancers of approximately 13 types. Study conclusions and caveats: After pembrolizumab, tumor-resident clones rose rapidly, then generally contracted before radiologic responses.

The CDR3 has 16 amino acids. The germline CDR1 and CDR2 sequences are MNHEY and SMNVEV (reference sequence). Trimming cost V 6 bases and J 1 base; bases outside gene matches: 6. This clone was recorded once. No antigen is known for it. PCR or immunohistochemistry showed mismatch repair deficiency in every enrolled patient. The method was immunoSEQ multiplex PCR; TCRdb's version includes in-frame clones alone and lacks a portion of them. The data show 25,000 to 30,000 clones, approximately 88% seen once. The clonotype originates from an adult with mismatch repair-deficient cancer. V and J are TRBV27 and TRBJ1-5; 10 bases agree with TRBD1. Specimen: PBMCs, collected before pembrolizumab treatment. DNA of the CDR3: TGTGCCAGCAGCCCAGGACAGGGGGACAGCAATCAGCCCCAGCATTTT. Its translation is CASSPGQGDSNQPQHF.